These 15 T cell receptor beta chains originate from one sample sequenced in a study of cytomegalovirus exposure and HLA in healthy donors (TCRdb year 2017). To prepare the library, the immunoSEQ multiplex PCR assay was applied. For the multiplex PCR, a mixture combining 60 forward primers for TCR Vbeta segments and 13 reverse primers for TCR Jbeta segments was used. The clones in this table, taken by TCRdb from immuneACCESS, are in-frame only. Not every clone is retained; where verified, under half of the shortfall comes from an unresolved V gene, and the cause of the rest is unknown. A total of about 130,000 clones appear in this sample, around 72% of them only once. Roughly 4.5% of the sample belongs to the ten largest clones. Material for sequencing was PBMCs. Receptors were obtained from a man aged 18-30 years in good health and CMV-seropositive.

V is TRBV30 and J is TRBJ1-6; a possible D gene is TRBD1 (5 bases). CDR3 length: 16 amino acids. CDR1 is GTSNPN and CDR2 is SVGIG in the germline V gene (reference sequence). The germline V and J ends were trimmed by 4 bases and 2 bases, with 15 bases remaining between them. In DNA, the CDR3 is TGTGCCTGGATTAAGCAGGGAACCCCCTATAATTCACCCCTCCACTTT. This encodes CAWIKQGTPYNSPLHF.

V and J are TRBV7-9 and TRBJ2-1; D unresolved. Germline assignment: CDR1 SEHNR and CDR2 FQNEAQ (reference sequence). With 6 bases removed from V and 4 bases from J, the gap between germline ends came to 7 bases. CDR3 length equals 12 residues. This chain's CDR3 is CASRTGYNEQFF. For the CDR3, the DNA is TGTGCCAGCAGAACTGGTTACAATGAGCAGTTCTTC.

The V call is TRBV2, the J call TRBJ1-5; D unclear. V lost 3 bases and J 5 bases, leaving 14 bases between the germline ends. The CDR3 is 15 residues long. Looked up from germline, CDR1 is SNHLY and CDR2 is FYNNEI. In DNA, the CDR3 is TGTGCCAGCAGTGATCCAATCTTCGGTGATCAGCCCCAGCATTTT. It yields the protein CASSDPIFGDQPQHF. Combining the CDR3 with reference TRBV2 and TRBJ1-5 gives the whole variable domain EPEVTQTPSHQVTQMGQEVILRCVPISNHLYFYWYRQILGQKVEFLVSFYNNEISEKSEIFDDQFSVERPDGSNFTLKIRSTKLEDSAMYFCASSDPIFGDQPQHFGDGTRLSIL.

A few counts support this clone. The rearrangement joins TRBV6-4 to TRBJ2-3, with D unresolved. Germline V gene data show CDR1 as MRHNA and CDR2 as SNTAGT. The CDR3 is 17 amino acids. Trimming took 3 bases from V and 4 from J, leaving 20 bases between them. CDR3 residues: CASSEPPHTPQADTQYF. Here the CDR3 DNA reads TGTGCCAGCAGTGAACCCCCGCATACCCCGCAGGCAGATACGCAGTATTTT.

V gene TRBV27 combines with J gene TRBJ2-2, with TRBD1 matching over 7 bases. With V trimmed by 10 bases and J by 0 bases, 14 bases remained unmatched. The CDR3 totals 17 residues. The V gene's germline CDR1 is MNHEY and CDR2 SMNVEV (reference sequence). DNA of the CDR3: TGTGCCACCGCACAGGGGACGGGGCTTCCGAACACCGGGGAGCTGTTTTTT. Amino acid sequence: CATAQGTGLPNTGELFF.

The chain joins TRBV28 to TRBJ2-7; 9 nucleotides agree with TRBD2. J was trimmed by 4 bases and V by 7 bases; bases with no gene match: 8. Per germline, CDR1 MDHEN and CDR2 SYDVKM. This CDR3 has 14 residues. CDR3 region: CASKNSGRGYEQYF. The CDR3 nucleotides are TGTGCCAGCAAAAATAGCGGGAGAGGGTACGAGCAGTACTTC.

V usage is TRBV5-4 and J usage is TRBJ2-7; D possibly corresponds to TRBD1 (6 bases). Trimming cost V 4 bases and J 3 bases, with 11 bases left between them. CDR1 and CDR2 (germline): SGHNT, YYREEE (reference sequence). This CDR3 has 13 amino acids. CDR3 in amino acids: CASSRGQLYEQYF. CDR3 DNA: TGTGCCAGCAGCCGAGGACAGCTCTACGAGCAGTACTTC. Drawing the rest from reference TRBV5-4 and TRBJ2-7, the complete variable domain is ETGVTQSPTHLIKTRGQQVTLRCSSQSGHNTVSWYQQALGQGPQFIFQYYREEENGRGNFPPRFSGLQFPNYSSELNVNALELDDSALYLCASSRGQLYEQYFGPGTRLTVT.

V is TRBV7-2 and J is TRBJ2-7; 10 bases align to TRBD2. This CDR3 region has 15 residues. J gave up 4 bases and V 5 bases, and 8 bases lay outside the gene matches. Looked up from germline, CDR1 is SGHTA and CDR2 is FQGNSA. The CDR3 nucleotides read TGTGCCAGCAGCCTAGACGGACTAGCGGCGTACGAGCAGTACTTC. Its protein is CASSLDGLAAYEQYF.

The V gene is TRBV6-5, the J gene TRBJ1-2; TRBD1 aligns across 9 bases. Germline V gene data show CDR1 as MNHEY and CDR2 as SVGAGI. The V and J ends lost 0 bases and 4 bases, in that order; junction bases with no gene match: 0. The CDR3 is made up of 14 amino acids. Here the CDR3 DNA reads TGTGCCAGCAGTTACTCGGGACAGGGCTATGGCTACACCTTC. As protein: CASSYSGQGYGYTF.

This clone turned up a few times. The chain couples TRBV19 to TRBJ1-5; 7 bases line up with TRBD1. The CDR3 has 16 residues. The germline gives CDR1 LNHDA, CDR2 SQIVND (reference sequence). Unmatched junction bases numbered 10, after V lost 6 bases and J lost 2 bases. CDR3 in DNA: TGTGCCAGTAGCCCTTTCTCCAGGGGGGGCAATCAGCCCCAGCATTTT. It encodes CASSPFSRGGNQPQHF.

V is TRBV28 and J is TRBJ2-7; the match to TRBD2 covers 11 bases. J was trimmed by 2 bases and V by 1 base; bases with no gene match: 19. CDR1 MDHEN and CDR2 SYDVKM come from the germline V gene. The CDR3 spans 21 residues. In nucleotides, the CDR3 is TGTGCCAGCAGTTTATCGGCCAGGGGAGTTGGACTAGCGGGCCGCACCTACGAGCAGTACTTC. Protein product: CASSLSARGVGLAGRTYEQYF.

The chain uses TRBV9 and TRBJ1-2; perhaps TRBD1 as D (5 bases). The CDR3 extends over 16 amino acids. Germline V gene lookup returns CDR1 SGDLS and CDR2 YYNGEE. The ends were cut back, 4 bases at V and 6 bases at J, with 22 bases in the middle. CDR3 in amino acids: CASSLPTGRGMDGYTF. The CDR3 nucleotides are TGTGCCAGCAGCCTCCCAACGGGGCGCGGGATGGATGGCTACACCTTC.

This clone was observed once. J is TRBJ1-1 and V is TRBV28; D is possibly TRBD1 (6 bases). V gave up 6 bases and J gave up 5 bases, with 19 bases separating them. The CDR3 extends over 15 amino acids. Germline V gene data show CDR1 as MDHEN and CDR2 as SYDVKM. CDR3 protein: CASSPVRGGSTEAFF. In nucleotides, the CDR3 is TGTGCCAGCAGCCCGGTAAGAGGGGGAAGTACTGAAGCTTTCTTT.

CDR3 nucleotides: TGTGCCAGCAGCTTAGAGGGCCGTTCAGGGCAGCCCCAGCATTTT. Protein product: CASSLEGRSGQPQHF. The chain employs TRBV11-2 and TRBJ1-5, with a possible D match to TRBD1 (5 bases). Deletions cut 0 bases from V and 7 bases from J, with 13 bases between. Germline lookup yields CDR1 SGHAT and CDR2 FQNNGV. This CDR3 spans 15 amino acids.

This chain links TRBV5-1 with TRBJ2-5; maybe TRBD2 (6 bases). Germline-derived CDR1 and CDR2 are SGHRS and YFSETQ. The CDR3 is 13 amino acids. The V end lost 3 bases, the J end lost 5 bases, and 11 bases lay between the germline ends. CDR3 amino acids: CASSSGGRETQYF. In nucleotides, the CDR3 is TGCGCCAGCAGCTCCGGGGGAAGGGAGACCCAGTACTTC.